These T cell receptor beta chains were read from a single sample in a study of CD8+CD57+ T cells in acquired aplastic anemia. One entry per CDR3 protein results from TCRdb running MiXCR on the reads. Counted here are more than 150,000 distinct CDR3 sequences, 64% occurring once; the ten biggest clones make up 46%. The sample consisted of sorted CD4+, CD8+, or CD8+CD57+ T cells (not recorded which) from PBMCs. The receptors derive from a human donor with severe aplastic anemia or a healthy control (not recorded which). The conserved cysteine and the conserved F or W are not part of the CDR3 here. Clone sizes are given selectively: once, few, many, or a class where the clone is expanded.

>9|TRBJ2-7|TRBV7-3|-
ASSPYREQY
>15|TRBJ2-5|TRBV2|-
ASSAGWGRTLQETQY
>12|TRBJ2-7|TRBV20-1|-
SARGLAGDYEQY
>13|TRBJ2-7|TRBV24-1|-
TTSDRQDLSYEQY
>13|TRBJ2-3|TRBV19|-
ASRWTSGSTDTQY
>11|TRBJ2-5|TRBV7-3|-
ASADRGAGTQY
>10|TRBJ1-2|TRBV7-2|-
ASSQKTYGYT
>12|TRBJ2-1|TRBV5-1|-
ASSASGGAYEQF
>12|TRBJ1-3|TRBV7-9|once
ASSFSSSGNTIY
>12|TRBJ2-5|TRBV7-9|-
ASSRQGAWETQY
>12|TRBJ1-3|TRBV9|many
ASTSLGSGNTIY
>13|TRBJ2-7|TRBV19|few
ASSGSGSSTYEQY
>13|TRBJ2-5|TRBV24-1|-
ATSDGTGTLETQY
>11|TRBJ2-3|TRBV7-2|-
ASGRAGVDTQY
>14|TRBJ1-5|TRBV19|few
ASSIDATGLNQPQH
>14|TRBJ2-5|TRBV20-1|-
SAKGLAGVPGETQY
>14|TRBJ2-7|TRBV2|many
ASSEVPGQSSYEQY
>14|TRBJ2-7|TRBV6-1|-
ASSFSSGTNAYEQY
>12|TRBJ1-5|TRBV9|-
ASSGMDRVQPQH
>12|TRBJ2-1|TRBV19|few
ASSSISGANEQF
>12|TRBJ2-1|TRBV19|-
ASSLLAGSNEQF
>13|TRBJ2-5|TRBV7-9|few
ASSYDRVGGETQY
>12|TRBJ1-4|TRBV7-9|-
ASSLLATNEKLF
>12|TRBJ1-5|TRBV15|-
ATSSQGSNQPQH
>12|TRBJ1-2|TRBV29-1|-
SVDGQGINYGYT
>14|TRBJ2-2|TRBV20-1|-
SARSGSSGNTGELF
>11|TRBJ1-6|TRBV20-1|-
SAEGGGNSPLH
>12|TRBJ2-7|TRBV20-1|-
SARGLAGVSEQY
>11|TRBJ2-5|TRBV7-9|few
ASSPAPRDRPY
>11|TRBJ2-7|TRBV2|many
ASSGGLAGEQY
>12|TRBJ2-7|TRBV7-6|-
TSSLEGQGNEQY
>11|TRBJ1-1|TRBV20-1|few
SARDDRNTEAF
>9|TRBJ2-7|TRBV10-3|-
AISDALEQY
>13|TRBJ1-1|TRBV24-1|-
ATSGLPGQLDEAF
>14|TRBJ2-5|TRBV7-2|-
ASSLALADLGETQY
>16|TRBJ1-1|TRBV11-3|-
ASSSRDGERGPNTEAF
>10|TRBJ2-1|TRBV7-8|-
ASSPTEREQF
>14|TRBJ1-2|TRBV7-8|-
ASSLGRGAGGYGYT